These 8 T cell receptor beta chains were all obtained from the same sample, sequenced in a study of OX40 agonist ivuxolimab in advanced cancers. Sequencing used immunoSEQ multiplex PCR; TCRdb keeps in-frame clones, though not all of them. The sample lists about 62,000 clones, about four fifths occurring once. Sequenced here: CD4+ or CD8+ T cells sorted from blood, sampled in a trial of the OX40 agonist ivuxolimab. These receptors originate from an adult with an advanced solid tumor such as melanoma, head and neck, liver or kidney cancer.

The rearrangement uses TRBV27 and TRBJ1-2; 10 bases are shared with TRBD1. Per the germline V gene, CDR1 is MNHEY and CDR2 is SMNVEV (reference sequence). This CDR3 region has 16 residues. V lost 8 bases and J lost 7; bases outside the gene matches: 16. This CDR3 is CASGAAGTGVFFGYTF. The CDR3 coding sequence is TGTGCCAGCGGTGCAGCCGGGACAGGGGTGTTTTTTGGCTACACCTTC.

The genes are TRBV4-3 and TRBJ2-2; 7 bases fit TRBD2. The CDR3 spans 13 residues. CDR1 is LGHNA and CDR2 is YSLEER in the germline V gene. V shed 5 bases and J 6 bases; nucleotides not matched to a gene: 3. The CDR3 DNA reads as TGCGCCAGCAGCTTGGGAGGGCCCGGGGAGCTGTTTTTT. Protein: CASSLGGPGELFF.

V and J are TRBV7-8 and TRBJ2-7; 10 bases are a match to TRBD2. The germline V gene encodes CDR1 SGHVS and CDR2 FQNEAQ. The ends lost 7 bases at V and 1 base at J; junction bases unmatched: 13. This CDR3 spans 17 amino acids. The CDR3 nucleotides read TGTGCCAGCACTTTCACTCCTAGCGGGAGACTTTCCTACGAGCAGTACTTC. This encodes CASTFTPSGRLSYEQYF.

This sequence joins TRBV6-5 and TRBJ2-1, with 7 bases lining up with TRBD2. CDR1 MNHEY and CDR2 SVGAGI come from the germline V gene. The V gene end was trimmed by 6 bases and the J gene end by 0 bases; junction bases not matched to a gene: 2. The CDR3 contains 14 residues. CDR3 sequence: CASRSGGSYNEQFF. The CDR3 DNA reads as TGTGCCAGCAGATCGGGGGGCTCCTACAATGAGCAGTTCTTC.

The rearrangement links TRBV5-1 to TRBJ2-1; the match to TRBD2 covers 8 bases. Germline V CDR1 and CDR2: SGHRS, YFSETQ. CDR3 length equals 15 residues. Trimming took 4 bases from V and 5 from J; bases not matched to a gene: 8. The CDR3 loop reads CASSRLSRGDNEQFF. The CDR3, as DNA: TGCGCCAGCAGCCGTCTCTCGCGGGGGGACAATGAGCAGTTCTTC. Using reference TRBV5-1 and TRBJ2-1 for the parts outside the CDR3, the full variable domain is KAGVTQTPRYLIKTRGQQVTLSCSPISGHRSVSWYQQTPGQGLQFLFEYFSETQRNKGNFPGRFSGRQFSNSRSEMNVSTLELGDSALYLCASSRLSRGDNEQFFGPGTRLTVL.

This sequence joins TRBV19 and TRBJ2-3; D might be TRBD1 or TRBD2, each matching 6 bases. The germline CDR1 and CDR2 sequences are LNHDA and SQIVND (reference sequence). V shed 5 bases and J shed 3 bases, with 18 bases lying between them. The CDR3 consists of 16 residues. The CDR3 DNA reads TGTGCCAGTAGTCTCGAACAGGGAGGTGCGACAGATACGCAGTATTTT. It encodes CASSLEQGGATDTQYF.

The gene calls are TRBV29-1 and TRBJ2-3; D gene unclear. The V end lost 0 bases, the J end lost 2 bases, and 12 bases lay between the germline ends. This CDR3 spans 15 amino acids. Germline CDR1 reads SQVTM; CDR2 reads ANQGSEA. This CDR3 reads CSVEDRQKLTDTQYF. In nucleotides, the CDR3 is TGCAGCGTTGAAGATCGTCAGAAACTCACAGATACGCAGTATTTT.

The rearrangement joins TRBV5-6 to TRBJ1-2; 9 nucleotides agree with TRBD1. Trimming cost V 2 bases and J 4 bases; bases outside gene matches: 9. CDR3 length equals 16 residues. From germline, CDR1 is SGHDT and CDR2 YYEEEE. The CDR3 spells CASSFFTGGSSYGYTF. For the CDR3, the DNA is TGTGCCAGCAGCTTTTTCACAGGGGGCTCTTCCTATGGCTACACCTTC. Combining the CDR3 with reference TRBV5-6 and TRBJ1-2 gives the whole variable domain DAGVTQSPTHLIKTRGQQVTLRCSPKSGHDTVSWYQQALGQGPQFIFQYYEEEERQRGNFPDRFSGHQFPNYSSELNVNALLLGDSALYLCASSFFTGGSSYGYTFGSGTRLTVV.